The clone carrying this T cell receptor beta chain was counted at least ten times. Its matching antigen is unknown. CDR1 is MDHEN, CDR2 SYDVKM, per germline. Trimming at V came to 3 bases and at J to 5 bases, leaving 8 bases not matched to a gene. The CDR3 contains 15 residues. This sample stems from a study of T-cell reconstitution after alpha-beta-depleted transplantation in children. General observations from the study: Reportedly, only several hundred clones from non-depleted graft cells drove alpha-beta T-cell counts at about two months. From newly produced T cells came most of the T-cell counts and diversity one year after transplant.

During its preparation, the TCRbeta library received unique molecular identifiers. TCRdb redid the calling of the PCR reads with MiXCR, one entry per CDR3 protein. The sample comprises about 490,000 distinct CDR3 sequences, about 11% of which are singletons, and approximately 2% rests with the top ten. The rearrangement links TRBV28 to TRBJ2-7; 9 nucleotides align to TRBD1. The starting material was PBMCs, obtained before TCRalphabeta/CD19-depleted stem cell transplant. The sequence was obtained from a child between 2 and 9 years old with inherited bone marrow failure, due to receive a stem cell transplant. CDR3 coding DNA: TGTGCCAGCAGTTTGTGGGGGACAGGGAAAAACGAGCAGTACTTC. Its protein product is CASSLWGTGKNEQYF. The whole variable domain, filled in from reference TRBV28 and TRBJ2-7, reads DVKVTQSSRYLVKRTGEKVFLECVQDMDHENMFWYRQDPGLGLRLIYFSYDVKMKEKGDIPEGYSVSREKKERFSLILESASTNQTSMYLCASSLWGTGKNEQYFGPGTRLTVT.